This section outlines one T cell receptor beta chain sequence together with its context. Its antigen is as yet unknown. Other DNA sequences in the same sample also yield this CDR3. The CDR3 has 14 residues. Looked up from germline, CDR1 is SGDLS and CDR2 is YYNGEE. The V end was cut by 0 bases, the J end by 6 bases, with 10 bases between. The sample belongs to a study of shared clonotypes between healthy human individuals. Study-level findings and limits: Specimens sampled were limited to blood, with tissue repertoires likely differing. Of the naive CD4 clonotypes, 4% to 5% were shared across a few donors. In the sorted subsets, rarefaction showed sequencing was incomplete despite large depth.

Profiled with immunoSEQ multiplex PCR; TCRdb holds only in-frame clones, not every one. The top ten clones hold approximately 0.13% of a sample with more than 2 million clones, approximately 94% of them seen once. There were only Caucasian adults among the donors, and all lived in Nashville, Tennessee. This clonotype was sampled from a man in his late teens or twenties in good health. The chain employs TRBV9 and TRBJ1-5, with D tentatively TRBD1 (5 bases). Specimen: naive CD4+ T cells sorted from blood. Stated subset: CD45RA+ positively selected. As DNA, the CDR3 is TGTGCCAGCAGCGTAGGGGGGGTCGGTCAGCCCCAGCATTTT. Amino acid sequence: CASSVGGVGQPQHF.